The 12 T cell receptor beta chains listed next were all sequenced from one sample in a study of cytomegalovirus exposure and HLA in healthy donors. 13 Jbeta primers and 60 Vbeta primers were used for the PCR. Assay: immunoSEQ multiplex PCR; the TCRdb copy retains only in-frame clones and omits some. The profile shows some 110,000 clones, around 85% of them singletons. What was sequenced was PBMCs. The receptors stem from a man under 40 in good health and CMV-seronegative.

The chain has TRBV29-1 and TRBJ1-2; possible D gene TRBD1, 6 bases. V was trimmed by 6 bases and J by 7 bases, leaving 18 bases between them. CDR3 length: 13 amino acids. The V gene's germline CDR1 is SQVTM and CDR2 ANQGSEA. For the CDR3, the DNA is TGCAGCGTCGAGCCCGGGACAAGGGGTGGCTACACCTTC. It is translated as CSVEPGTRGGYTF.

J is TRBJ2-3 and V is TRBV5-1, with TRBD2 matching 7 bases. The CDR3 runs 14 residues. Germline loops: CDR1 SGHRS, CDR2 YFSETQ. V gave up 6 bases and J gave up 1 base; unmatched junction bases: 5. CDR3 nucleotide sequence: TGCGCCAGCACCCTGGGGGGGGGCACAGATACGCAGTATTTT. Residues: CASTLGGGTDTQYF.

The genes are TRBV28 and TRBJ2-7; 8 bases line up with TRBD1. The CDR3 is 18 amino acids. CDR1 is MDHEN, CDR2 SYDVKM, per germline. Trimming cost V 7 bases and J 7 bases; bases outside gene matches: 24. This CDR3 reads CASTSDRVEEQYSGEQYF. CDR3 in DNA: TGTGCCAGCACCTCGGACAGGGTTGAGGAGCAGTACTCCGGGGAGCAGTACTTC.

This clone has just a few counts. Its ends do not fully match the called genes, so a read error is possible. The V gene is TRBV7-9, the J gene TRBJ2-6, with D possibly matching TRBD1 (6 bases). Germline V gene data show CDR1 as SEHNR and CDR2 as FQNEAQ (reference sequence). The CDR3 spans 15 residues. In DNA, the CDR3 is TGTGCCAGCAGCCTACAGGGCCTGCGGGCCAACGGCCTGACTTTC. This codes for CASSLQGLRANGLTF.

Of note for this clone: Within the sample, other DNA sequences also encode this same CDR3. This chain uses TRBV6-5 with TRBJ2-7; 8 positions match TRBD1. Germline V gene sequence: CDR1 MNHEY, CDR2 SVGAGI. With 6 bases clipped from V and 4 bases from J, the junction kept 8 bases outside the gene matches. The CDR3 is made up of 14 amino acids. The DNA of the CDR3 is TGTGCCAGCAGCCTCGGACAGGGTCTTTACGAGCAGTACTTC. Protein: CASSLGQGLYEQYF.

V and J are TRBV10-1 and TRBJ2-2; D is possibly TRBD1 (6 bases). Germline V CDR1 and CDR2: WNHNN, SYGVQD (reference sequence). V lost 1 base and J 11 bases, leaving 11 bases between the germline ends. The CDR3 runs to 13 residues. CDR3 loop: CASSEWGQDELFF. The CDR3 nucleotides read TGCGCCAGCAGTGAGTGGGGACAAGATGAGCTGTTTTTT.

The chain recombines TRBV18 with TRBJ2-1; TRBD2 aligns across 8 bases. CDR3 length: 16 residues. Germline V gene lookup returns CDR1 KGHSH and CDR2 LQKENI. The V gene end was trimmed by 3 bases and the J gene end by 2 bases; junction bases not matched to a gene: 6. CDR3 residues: CASSPITGGPYNEQFF. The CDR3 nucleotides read TGTGCCAGCTCACCCATAACGGGGGGGCCCTACAATGAGCAGTTCTTC.

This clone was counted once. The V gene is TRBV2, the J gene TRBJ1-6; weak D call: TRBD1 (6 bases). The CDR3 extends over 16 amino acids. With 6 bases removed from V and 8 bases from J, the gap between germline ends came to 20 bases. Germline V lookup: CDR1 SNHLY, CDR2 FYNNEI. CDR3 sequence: CASRVGQQIGDSPLHF. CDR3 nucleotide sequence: TGTGCCAGCAGAGTCGGACAGCAAATAGGGGATTCACCCCTCCACTTT.

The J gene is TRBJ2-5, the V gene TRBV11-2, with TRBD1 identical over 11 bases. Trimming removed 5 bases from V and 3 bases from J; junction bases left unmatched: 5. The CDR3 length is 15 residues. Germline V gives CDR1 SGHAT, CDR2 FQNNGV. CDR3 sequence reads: CASSPGGQGEETQYF. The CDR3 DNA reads TGTGCCAGCAGCCCTGGGGGACAGGGGGAAGAGACCCAGTACTTC.

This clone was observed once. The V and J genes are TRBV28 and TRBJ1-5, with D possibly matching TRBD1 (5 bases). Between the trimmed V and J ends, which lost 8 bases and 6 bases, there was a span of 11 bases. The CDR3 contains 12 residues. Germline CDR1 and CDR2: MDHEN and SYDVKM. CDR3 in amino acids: CASHWGGQPQHF. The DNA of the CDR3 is TGTGCCAGCCACTGGGGGGGTCAGCCCCAGCATTTT. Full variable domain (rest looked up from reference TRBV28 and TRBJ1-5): DVKVTQSSRYLVKRTGEKVFLECVQDMDHENMFWYRQDPGLGLRLIYFSYDVKMKEKGDIPEGYSVSREKKERFSLILESASTNQTSMYLCASHWGGQPQHFGDGTRLSIL.

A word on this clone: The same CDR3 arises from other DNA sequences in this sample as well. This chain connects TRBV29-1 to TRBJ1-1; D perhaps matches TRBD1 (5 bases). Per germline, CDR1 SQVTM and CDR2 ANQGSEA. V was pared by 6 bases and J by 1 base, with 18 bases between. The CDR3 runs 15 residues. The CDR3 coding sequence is TGCAGCGTGGCCCCCCGACAGAGAGCGAACACTGAAGCTTTCTTT. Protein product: CSVAPRQRANTEAFF.

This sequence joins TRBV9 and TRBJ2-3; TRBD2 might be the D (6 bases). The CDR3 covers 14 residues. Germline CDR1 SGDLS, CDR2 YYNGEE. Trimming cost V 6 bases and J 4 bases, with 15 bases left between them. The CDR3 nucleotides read TGTGCCAGCAATTTGGGGGGATCCGCAGATACGCAGTATTTT. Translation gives CASNLGGSADTQYF.